The rows below give T cell receptor beta chains drawn from one sample of a study of immunodeficiency. Sequencing was performed with immunoSEQ multiplex PCR; in TCRdb, only in-frame clones are kept and a portion is missing. Among some 3,900 clones, around 91% were seen once, and the ten largest hold around 4%. Specimen: CD4+ T cells from blood. The receptors originated from a human donor in good health. Both conserved end residues are part of each CDR3. Each record gives: V gene, J gene, clone size, D gene, CDR3 length, CDR3 DNA, CDR3 protein. A D gene is named only where the DNA matches it firmly. Clone size is given for some rows only: seen once, a few or many times, or a class if the clone is expanded.

v_call: TRBV3-1/TRBV3-2; j_call: TRBJ2-6; clone_size: NA; d_call: NA; cdr3_length: 16; cdr3_nt: TGTGCCAGCAGCCAAGCGGTCTGGGCTGGGGCCAACGTCCTGACTTTC; cdr3_aa: CASSQAVWAGANVLTF
v_call: TRBV2; j_call: TRBJ2-5; clone_size: NA; d_call: NA; cdr3_length: 14; cdr3_nt: TGTGCCAGCAGTTCCGGACGGACTACAGAAACCCAGTACTTC; cdr3_aa: CASSSGRTTETQYF
v_call: TRBV7-3; j_call: TRBJ2-3; clone_size: NA; d_call: TRBD2; cdr3_length: 19; cdr3_nt: TGTGCCAGCAACCCTCCGCCTCTAACTAGCGGGAGGTTCACAGATACGCAGTATTTT; cdr3_aa: CASNPPPLTSGRFTDTQYF
v_call: TRBV5-1; j_call: TRBJ2-3; clone_size: NA; d_call: NA; cdr3_length: 13; cdr3_nt: TGCGCCAGCAGCCGCGGGGCTGGGGATACGCAGTATTTT; cdr3_aa: CASSRGAGDTQYF
v_call: TRBV9; j_call: TRBJ1-2; clone_size: NA; d_call: NA; cdr3_length: 13; cdr3_nt: TGTGCCAGCAGCGTTTTTCAGGGCGGTAGCTACACCTTC; cdr3_aa: CASSVFQGGSYTF
v_call: TRBV19; j_call: TRBJ2-1; clone_size: NA; d_call: NA; cdr3_length: 17; cdr3_nt: TGTGCCAGTAGTGCCCACCCGAAGGTGGGGGGATACAATGAGCAGTTCTTC; cdr3_aa: CASSAHPKVGGYNEQFF
v_call: TRBV10-3; j_call: TRBJ2-7; clone_size: NA; d_call: NA; cdr3_length: 15; cdr3_nt: TGTGCCATCAGTGATACTCCCGGGTCCAACCACGAGCAGTACTTC; cdr3_aa: CAISDTPGSNHEQYF
v_call: TRBV24-1; j_call: TRBJ1-2; clone_size: NA; d_call: NA; cdr3_length: 14; cdr3_nt: TGTGCCACCAGTGACTTGACAGTTACTTATGGCTACACCTTC; cdr3_aa: CATSDLTVTYGYTF
v_call: TRBV2; j_call: TRBJ2-2; clone_size: few; d_call: TRBD2; cdr3_length: 14; cdr3_nt: TGTGCCAGCACTGGCGGGAGTAGGACCGGGGAGCTGTTTTTT; cdr3_aa: CASTGGSRTGELFF
v_call: TRBV6-9; j_call: TRBJ2-7; clone_size: NA; d_call: NA; cdr3_length: 19; cdr3_nt: TGTGCCAGCAGTTATTATCCCGGATCCGGGGGGCATGGGGGTTACGAGCAGTACTTC; cdr3_aa: CASSYYPGSGGHGGYEQYF
v_call: TRBV3-1/TRBV3-2; j_call: TRBJ2-3; clone_size: NA; d_call: TRBD2; cdr3_length: 16; cdr3_nt: TGTGCCAGCAGATCCCATAGCGGGGCCCTAGCCGATACGCAGTATTTT; cdr3_aa: CASRSHSGALADTQYF
v_call: TRBV9; j_call: TRBJ1-2; clone_size: NA; d_call: NA; cdr3_length: 12; cdr3_nt: TGTGCCAGCAGCGTACAAAATTTCGGCTACACCTTC; cdr3_aa: CASSVQNFGYTF
v_call: TRBV4-1; j_call: TRBJ1-3; clone_size: few; d_call: NA; cdr3_length: 15; cdr3_nt: TGCGCCAGCAGCCAAGGAGGATACACTGGAAACACCATATATTTT; cdr3_aa: CASSQGGYTGNTIYF
v_call: TRBV6-6; j_call: TRBJ1-5; clone_size: NA; d_call: NA; cdr3_length: 13; cdr3_nt: TGTGCCAGCAGTCCCAGGAGCAATCAGCCCCAGCATTTT; cdr3_aa: CASSPRSNQPQHF
v_call: TRBV5-8; j_call: TRBJ2-3; clone_size: NA; d_call: TRBD2; cdr3_length: 14; cdr3_nt: TGTGCCAGCACCCTCAGCGGGGCGACAGATACGCAGTATTTT; cdr3_aa: CASTLSGATDTQYF